The source of this T cell receptor (beta chain) is a study of response to subunit inactivated influenza vaccine. Study results and caveats: Authors suggested each seasonal flu vaccination may recruit only limited numbers of new T cells.

Concerning this clonotype itself: Its antigen is currently unknown.

The CDR3 has 15 amino acids. Deletions cut 4 bases from V and 1 base from J, with 14 bases between. Germline CDR1 is SGDLS and CDR2 is YYNGEE. TCRdb recomputed calls from the RT-PCR reads with MiXCR, one row per CDR3 protein. The table records about 650,000 distinct CDR3 sequences, around a sixth of them present only once. The J gene is TRBJ2-5, the V gene TRBV9, with a weak D call TRBD1 (6 bases). The TCR sequence derives from a man between 45 and 60 years old who received an inactivated influenza vaccine. Sample: PBMCs from blood, taken 11 to 12 days after vaccination. The DNA for the CDR3 is TGTGCCAGCAGCCCTTCGACAGGAACCCAAGAGACCCAGTACTTC. Translation: CASSPSTGTQETQYF.